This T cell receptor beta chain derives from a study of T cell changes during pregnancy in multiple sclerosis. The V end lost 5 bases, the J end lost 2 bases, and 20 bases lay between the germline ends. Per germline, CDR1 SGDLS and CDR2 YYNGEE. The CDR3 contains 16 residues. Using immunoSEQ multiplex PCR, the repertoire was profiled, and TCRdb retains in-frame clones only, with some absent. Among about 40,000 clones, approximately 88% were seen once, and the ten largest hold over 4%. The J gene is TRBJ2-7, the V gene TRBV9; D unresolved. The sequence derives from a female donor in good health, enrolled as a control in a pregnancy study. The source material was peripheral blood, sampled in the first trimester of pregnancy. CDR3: CASRSEGDGDPYEQYF. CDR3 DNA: TGTGCCAGCAGGTCGGAAGGAGATGGTGACCCCTACGAGCAGTACTTC.